The rows below give T cell receptor beta chains drawn from one sample of a study of cytomegalovirus exposure and HLA in healthy donors. TCRdb's copy holds only in-frame clones and misses some; the assay was immunoSEQ multiplex PCR. This sample yields around 190,000 clones, of which around 86% are seen a single time; roughly 1.9% belongs to the top ten. The sample was PBMCs. Receptors were obtained from a young woman in good health and CMV-seronegative. Both conserved end residues are trimmed from each CDR3.

TRBJ2-3 TRBV30 ACPAGVHTDTQY
TRBJ2-1 TRBV5-4 ASSPAVHTSYNEQF
TRBJ2-3 TRBV14 ASSRLGLAGVADTQY
TRBJ1-1 TRBV7-9 ASSLDRATEAF
TRBJ2-1 TRBV27 ASRLGSGRSNEQF
TRBJ2-7 TRBV19 ASSIAGGNQQY
TRBJ1-1 TRBV27 ATQDSPPGVVTEAF
TRBJ1-1 TRBV9 ASSRQEPNTEAF
TRBJ2-6 TRBV18 ASSRDMPTYGANVLT
TRBJ1-5 TRBV6-1 ASSAPGTGGNQPQH
TRBJ2-7 TRBV2 ASSDEAYSYEQY
TRBJ1-1 TRBV7-9 ASSPRATFMNTEAF
TRBJ1-3 TRBV27 ASSSVPSGNTIY
TRBJ1-1 TRBV6-6 ASRETGINTEAF
TRBJ2-7 TRBV4-1 ASSQPSGSPYEQY
TRBJ1-4 TRBV2 ASRGPGQGREKLF
TRBJ1-4 TRBV7-6 ASSLARGRNEKLF
TRBJ1-4 TRBV7-9 ASSLPDRKTNEKLF
TRBJ1-2 TRBV6-5 ASSYSTQGLYGYT
TRBJ1-1 TRBV25-1 ASSAQTEAF
TRBJ1-4 TRBV11-2 ASSFGQGNEKLF
TRBJ2-7 TRBV5-5 ASSRTGLSSYEQY
TRBJ2-5 TRBV9 ASSAGLAETQY
TRBJ1-5 TRBV11-2 ASSFPGGSTHQPQH
TRBJ2-1 TRBV7-2 ASSLFTSPYNEQF
TRBJ1-5 TRBV18 ASTTSEGNQPQH
TRBJ1-2 TRBV5-4 ASSLTGTGYT
TRBJ1-1 TRBV11-3 ASSSRQGNTEAF
TRBJ2-3 TRBV11-2 ASSPNTDTQY
TRBJ1-2 TRBV5-1 ASSTGTGVPYGYT
TRBJ1-2 TRBV5-1 ASSLGQGDGYT
TRBJ2-3 TRBV27 ASRVDVAGDTQY
TRBJ2-1 TRBV7-9 ASSPTSGFGEQF
TRBJ1-2 TRBV28 ASRSQGAGNYGYT
TRBJ1-5 TRBV7-9 ASSLGGDSNQPQH
TRBJ2-5 TRBV10-3 AIGGWTRETQY
TRBJ2-2 TRBV19 ASSPLTKTGELF
TRBJ2-1 TRBV6-1 ASSEAFRIAGGSYNEQF
TRBJ1-4 TRBV4-1 ASTLSGAGYGEKLF
TRBJ2-7 TRBV21-1 ASLGQGRSYEQY
TRBJ1-1 TRBV27 ASSWAPGGSTEAF
TRBJ1-2 TRBV6-6 ASSPGQLVYGYT
TRBJ1-1 TRBV11-2 ASGRDREIIEAF